The rows below give T cell receptor beta chains drawn from one sample of a study of blood T cell repertoires in COVID-19. TCRdb's copy holds only in-frame clones and misses some; the assay was immunoSEQ multiplex PCR. The repertoire holds around 100,000 clones, with less than 90% as singletons. Sequencing used peripheral blood. The receptors originated from a human donor in a cohort sampled during active COVID-19. Each CDR3 is given with its conserved first and last residue. The D gene is left open where the match is weak.

CDR3 protein	CDR3 DNA	V gene	J gene	D gene	CDR3 length
CASSYSAAATNEKLFF	TGTGCCAGCAGTTACTCGGCGGCTGCAACTAATGAAAAACTGTTTTTT	TRBV6-6	TRBJ1-4	-	16
CASSQALNTEAFF	TGTGCCAGCAGCCAGGCACTGAACACTGAAGCTTTCTTT	TRBV3-1/TRBV3-2	TRBJ1-1	-	13
CASSQNRGWGSAFF	TGCGCCAGCAGCCAAAACAGGGGATGGGGTTCAGCTTTCTTT	TRBV4-3	TRBJ1-1	TRBD1	14
CASKLGTEAFF	TGTGCCAGCAAGTTGGGGACAGAAGCTTTCTTT	TRBV2	TRBJ1-1	-	11
CASRIKVGQGSNEKLFF	TGCGCCAGCAGAATCAAGGTGGGCCAGGGGTCTAATGAAAAACTGTTTTTT	TRBV5-1	TRBJ1-4	-	17
CASSYSQGDGELFF	TGTGCCAGCAGTTACTCTCAGGGGGACGGGGAGCTGTTTTTT	TRBV6-5	TRBJ2-2	TRBD1	14
CASSFVQGSYSNQPQHF	TGTGCCAGCAGTTTCGTTCAGGGGAGCTATAGCAATCAGCCCCAGCATTTT	TRBV28	TRBJ1-5	-	17
CATSDSGTGSSGYTF	TGTGCCACCAGTGATTCTGGGACAGGGAGCTCTGGCTACACCTTC	TRBV24-1	TRBJ1-2	TRBD1	15
CASSYSFLAGGPDTQYF	TGTGCCAGCAGTTACTCGTTTCTAGCGGGGGGGCCAGATACGCAGTATTTT	TRBV6-2/TRBV6-3	TRBJ2-3	TRBD2	17
CASSKRGGRETQYF	TGTGCCAGTAGTAAACGGGGGGGCCGTGAGACCCAGTACTTC	TRBV19	TRBJ2-5	TRBD2	14
CASSQAAGSLYF	TGTGCCAGCAGCCAAGCGGCGGGTAGCCTGTACTTT	TRBV4-2	TRBJ1-1	-	12
CSVPKESYTGELFF	TGCAGCGTCCCCAAGGAGTCGTACACCGGGGAGCTGTTTTTT	TRBV29-1	TRBJ2-2	-	14
CASSIAGTAYEQYF	TGTGCCAGTAGTATAGCCGGGACAGCCTACGAGCAGTACTTC	TRBV19	TRBJ2-7	TRBD1	14
CASSLIRGNTEAFF	TGTGCCAGCAGCTTAATCAGAGGAAACACTGAAGCTTTCTTT	TRBV7-9	TRBJ1-1	-	14
CASSLGRGTEAFF	TGTGCCAGCAGCTTAGGGAGGGGGACTGAAGCTTTCTTT	TRBV5-5	TRBJ1-1	-	13
CAIQDLEQGYHTEAFF	TGTGCCATACAGGATCTCGAACAGGGATATCACACTGAAGCTTTCTTT	TRBV10-3	TRBJ1-1	-	16
CASISSRGTGGIRNYGYTF	TGTGCCAGCATCTCCTCAAGGGGGACAGGGGGAATCCGTAACTATGGCTACACCTTC	TRBV28	TRBJ1-2	TRBD1	19
CASSWKGQQNTEAFF	TGCGCCAGCAGCTGGAAGGGACAGCAAAACACTGAAGCTTTCTTT	TRBV5-1	TRBJ1-1	TRBD1	15